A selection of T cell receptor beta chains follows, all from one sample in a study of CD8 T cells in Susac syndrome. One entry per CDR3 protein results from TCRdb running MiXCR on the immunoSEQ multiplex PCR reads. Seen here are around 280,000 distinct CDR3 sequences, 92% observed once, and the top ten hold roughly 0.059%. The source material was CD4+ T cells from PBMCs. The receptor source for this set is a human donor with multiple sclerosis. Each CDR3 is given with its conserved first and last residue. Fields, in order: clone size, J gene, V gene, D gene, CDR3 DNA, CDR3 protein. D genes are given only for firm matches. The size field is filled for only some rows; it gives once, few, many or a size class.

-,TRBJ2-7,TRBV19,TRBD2,TGTGCCAGTAGTATAGCTAGCGGGGAGGACGAGCAGTACTTC,CASSIASGEDEQYF
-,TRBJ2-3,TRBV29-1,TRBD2,TGCAGCGTCCGGACTAGCGGGAAGGATACGCAGTATTTT,CSVRTSGKDTQYF
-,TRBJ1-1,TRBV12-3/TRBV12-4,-,TGTGCCAGCAGTTTAGGCAGGCAGTTGGCGAGGACTGAAGCTTTCTTT,CASSLGRQLARTEAFF
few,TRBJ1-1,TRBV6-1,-,TGTGCTAGCCGTAATGAGGGCAACAGGGAAACTGAAGCTTTCTTT,CASRNEGNRETEAFF
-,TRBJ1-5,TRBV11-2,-,TGTGCCAGCAGCGAAAGACTTAGCCAGCCCCAGCATTTT,CASSERLSQPQHF
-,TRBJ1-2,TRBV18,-,TGTGCCAGCTCACCCCGGGAGGTTGATGGCTACACCTTC,CASSPREVDGYTF
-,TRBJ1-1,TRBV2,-,TGTGCCAGCAGTGAAGCCGTGCAGGGGCCGTGGCCTTTCTTT,CASSEAVQGPWPFF
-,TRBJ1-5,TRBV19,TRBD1,TGTGCCAGTAGTGGGACAGGGGGCCGTAATCAGCCCCAGCATTTT,CASSGTGGRNQPQHF
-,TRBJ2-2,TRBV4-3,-,TGCGCCAGCAGCCAAGATCGGGGGTTCGTCTATGGTGGGGAGCTGTTTTTT,CASSQDRGFVYGGELFF
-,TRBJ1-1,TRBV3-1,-,TGTGCCAGCAGCCAGGGATCACTACAAGCTTTCTTT,CASSQGSLQAFF
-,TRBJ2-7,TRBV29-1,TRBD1,TGCAGCGGTGTTTGGACAGGTTCAAGCTCCTACGAGCAGTACTTC,CSGVWTGSSSYEQYF
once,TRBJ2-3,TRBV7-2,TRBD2,TGTGCCAGCAGCTCTTGGACTAGCGGCACAGATACGCAGTATTTT,CASSSWTSGTDTQYF
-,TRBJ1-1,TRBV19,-,TGTGCCAGTAGGGCGACAGGAAGGGGTGAAGCTTTCTTT,CASRATGRGEAFF
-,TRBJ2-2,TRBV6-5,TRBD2,TGTGCCAGCAGTTACTCGATTTCAGCTAGCGGGAGGGCCGGGGAGCTGTTTTTT,CASSYSISASGRAGELFF
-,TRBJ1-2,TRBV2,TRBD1,TGTGCCAGCAGTTGGACAGGGGAACATGGCTACACCTTC,CASSWTGEHGYTF
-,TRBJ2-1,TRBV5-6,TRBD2,TGTGCCAGCAGCTTGCAAATCGGCGGGAGTTCCTACAATGAGCAGTTCTTC,CASSLQIGGSSYNEQFF
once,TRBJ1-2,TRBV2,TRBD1,TGTGCCACCGCCCCGACAGGGGGGGGTGGCTACACCTTC,CATAPTGGGGYTF
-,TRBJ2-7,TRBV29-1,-,TGCAGCGTTGAAGTTATCGCAGGGAACGAGCAGTACTTC,CSVEVIAGNEQYF
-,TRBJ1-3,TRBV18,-,TGTGCCAGCTCACCCTATCCGGGATCCTCTGGAAACACCATATATTTT,CASSPYPGSSGNTIYF
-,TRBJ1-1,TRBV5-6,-,TGTGCCAGCAGCTTCGGGGGCTTGGTAAACACTGAAGCTTTCTTT,CASSFGGLVNTEAFF
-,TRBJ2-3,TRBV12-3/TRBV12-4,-,TGTGCCAGCAGTCTCCTGGGTACGCAGTATTTT,CASSLLGTQYF
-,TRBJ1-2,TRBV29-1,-,TGCAGCGTTGACGGCAGGGTCAGTGGCTACACCTTC,CSVDGRVSGYTF
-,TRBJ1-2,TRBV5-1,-,TGCGCCAGCAGCTTGGAGAGCTCTGGCTACACCTTC,CASSLESSGYTF
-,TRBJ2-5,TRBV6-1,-,TGTGCCAGCAGTGCTGGATTGGGGCGCCAAGAGACCCAGTACTTC,CASSAGLGRQETQYF
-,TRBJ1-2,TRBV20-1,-,TGCAGTGCGCGCTGGGGGGCAGGCTACGCCTTC,CSARWGAGYAF
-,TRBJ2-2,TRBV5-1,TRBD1,TGCGCCAGCAGCTCCGGGACAGGGGGCCCGAACACCGGGGAGCTGTTTTTT,CASSSGTGGPNTGELFF